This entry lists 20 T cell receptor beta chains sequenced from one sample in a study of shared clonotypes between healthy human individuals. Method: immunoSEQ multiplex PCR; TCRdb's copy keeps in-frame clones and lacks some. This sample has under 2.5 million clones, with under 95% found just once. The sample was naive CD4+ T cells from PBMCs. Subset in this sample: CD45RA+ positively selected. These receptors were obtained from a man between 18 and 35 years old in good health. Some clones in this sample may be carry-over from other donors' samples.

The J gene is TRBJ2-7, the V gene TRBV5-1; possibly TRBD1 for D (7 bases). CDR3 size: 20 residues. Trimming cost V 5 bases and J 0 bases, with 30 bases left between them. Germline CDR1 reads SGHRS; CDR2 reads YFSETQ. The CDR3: CASSPGRLPSPGTVSYEQYF. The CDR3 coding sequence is TGCGCCAGCAGTCCTGGGAGGCTCCCAAGCCCCGGGACAGTCTCCTACGAGCAGTACTTC. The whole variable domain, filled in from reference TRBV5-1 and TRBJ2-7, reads KAGVTQTPRYLIKTRGQQVTLSCSPISGHRSVSWYQQTPGQGLQFLFEYFSETQRNKGNFPGRFSGRQFSNSRSEMNVSTLELGDSALYLCASSPGRLPSPGTVSYEQYFGPGTRLTVT.

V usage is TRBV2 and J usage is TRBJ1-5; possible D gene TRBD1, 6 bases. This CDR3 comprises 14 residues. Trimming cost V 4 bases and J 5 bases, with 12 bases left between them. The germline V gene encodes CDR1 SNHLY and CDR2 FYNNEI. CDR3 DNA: TGTGCCAGCAGTGCCGGGGCAGGGGATCAGCCCCAGCATTTT. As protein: CASSAGAGDQPQHF.

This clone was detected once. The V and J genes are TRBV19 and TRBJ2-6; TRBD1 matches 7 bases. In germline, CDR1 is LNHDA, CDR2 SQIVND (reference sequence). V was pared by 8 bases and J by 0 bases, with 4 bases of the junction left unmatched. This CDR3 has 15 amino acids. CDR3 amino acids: CASGRGLSGANVLTF. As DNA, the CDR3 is TGTGCCAGTGGTAGGGGGCTCTCTGGGGCCAACGTCCTGACTTTC.

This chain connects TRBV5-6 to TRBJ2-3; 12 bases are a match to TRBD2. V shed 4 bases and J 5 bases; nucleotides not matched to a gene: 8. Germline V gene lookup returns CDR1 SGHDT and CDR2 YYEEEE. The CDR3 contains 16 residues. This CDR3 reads CASSRLLAGGGDTQYF. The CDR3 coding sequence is TGTGCCAGCAGCCGTCTACTAGCGGGAGGTGGAGATACGCAGTATTTT.

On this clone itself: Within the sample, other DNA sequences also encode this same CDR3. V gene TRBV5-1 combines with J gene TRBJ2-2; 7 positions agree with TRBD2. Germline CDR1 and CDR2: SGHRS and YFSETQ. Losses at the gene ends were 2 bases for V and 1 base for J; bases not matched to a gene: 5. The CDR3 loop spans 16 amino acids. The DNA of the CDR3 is TGCGCCAGCAGCTTTAGGCTAGCGGTGAACACCGGGGAGCTGTTTTTT. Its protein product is CASSFRLAVNTGELFF.

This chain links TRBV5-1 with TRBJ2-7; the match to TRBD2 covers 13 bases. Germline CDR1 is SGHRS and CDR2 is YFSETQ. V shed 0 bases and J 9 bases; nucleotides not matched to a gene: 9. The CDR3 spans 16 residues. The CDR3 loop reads CASSLGTSGSPGRQYF. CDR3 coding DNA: TGCGCCAGCAGCTTGGGGACTAGCGGGAGTCCGGGTCGGCAGTACTTC.

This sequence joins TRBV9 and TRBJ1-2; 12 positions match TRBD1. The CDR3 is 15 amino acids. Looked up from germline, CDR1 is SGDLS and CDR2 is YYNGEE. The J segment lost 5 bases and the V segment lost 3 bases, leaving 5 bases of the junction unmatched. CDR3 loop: CASSAGTGGRYGYTF. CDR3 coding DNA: TGTGCCAGCAGCGCCGGGACAGGGGGCAGGTATGGCTACACCTTC. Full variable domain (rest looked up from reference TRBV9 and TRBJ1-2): DSGVTQTPKHLITATGQRVTLRCSPRSGDLSVYWYQQSLDQGLQFLIQYYNGEERAKGNILERFSAQQFPDLHSELNLSSLELGDSALYFCASSAGTGGRYGYTFGSGTRLTVV.

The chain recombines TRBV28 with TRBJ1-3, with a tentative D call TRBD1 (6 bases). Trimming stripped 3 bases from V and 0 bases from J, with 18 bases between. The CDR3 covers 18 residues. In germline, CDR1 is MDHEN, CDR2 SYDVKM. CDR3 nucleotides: TGTGCCAGCAGTTTCGGGGGGCTGATCGCCTACTCTGGAAACACCATATATTTT. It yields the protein CASSFGGLIAYSGNTIYF.

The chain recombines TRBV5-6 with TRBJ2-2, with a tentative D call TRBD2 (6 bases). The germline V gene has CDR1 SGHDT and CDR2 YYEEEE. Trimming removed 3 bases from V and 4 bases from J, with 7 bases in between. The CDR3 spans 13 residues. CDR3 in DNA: TGTGCCAGCAGCTGGGAGGTCACCGGGGAGCTGTTTTTT. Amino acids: CASSWEVTGELFF.

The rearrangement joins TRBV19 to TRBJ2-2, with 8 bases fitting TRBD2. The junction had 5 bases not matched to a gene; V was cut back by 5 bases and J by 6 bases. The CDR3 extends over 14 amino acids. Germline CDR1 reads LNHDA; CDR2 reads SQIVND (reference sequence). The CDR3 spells CASSPGGAPGELFF. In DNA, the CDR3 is TGTGCCAGTAGTCCGGGGGGGGCGCCCGGGGAGCTGTTTTTT.

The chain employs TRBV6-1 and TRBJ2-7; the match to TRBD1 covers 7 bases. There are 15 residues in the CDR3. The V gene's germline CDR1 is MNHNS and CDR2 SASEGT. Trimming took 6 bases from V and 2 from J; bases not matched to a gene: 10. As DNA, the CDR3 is TGTGCCAGCAGGACCCTGGACAGGCCAACCTACGAGCAGTACTTC. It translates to CASRTLDRPTYEQYF.

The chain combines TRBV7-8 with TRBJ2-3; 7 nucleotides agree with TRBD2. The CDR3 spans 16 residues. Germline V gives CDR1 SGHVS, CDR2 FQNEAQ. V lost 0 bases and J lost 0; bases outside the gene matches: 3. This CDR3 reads CASSLASGFSTDTQYF. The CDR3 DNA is TGTGCCAGCAGCTTAGCTAGCGGGTTTAGCACAGATACGCAGTATTTT.

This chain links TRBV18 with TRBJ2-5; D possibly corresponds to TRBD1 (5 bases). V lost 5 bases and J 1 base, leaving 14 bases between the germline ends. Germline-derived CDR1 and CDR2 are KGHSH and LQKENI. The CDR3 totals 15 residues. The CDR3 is CASSSNQGTQETQYF. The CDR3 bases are TGTGCCAGCTCATCAAACCAGGGAACCCAAGAGACCCAGTACTTC.

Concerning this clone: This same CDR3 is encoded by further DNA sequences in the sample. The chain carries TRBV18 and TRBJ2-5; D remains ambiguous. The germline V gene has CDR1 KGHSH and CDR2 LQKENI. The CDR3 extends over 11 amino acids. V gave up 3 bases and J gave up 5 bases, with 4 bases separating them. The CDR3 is CASSPRETQYF. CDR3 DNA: TGTGCCAGCTCACCCCGTGAGACCCAGTACTTC. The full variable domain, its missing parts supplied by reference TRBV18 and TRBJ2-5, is NAGVMQNPRHLVRRRGQEARLRCSPMKGHSHVYWYRQLPEEGLKFMVYLQKENIIDESGMPKERFSAEFPKEGPSILRIQQVVRGDSAAYFCASSPRETQYFGPGTRLLVL.

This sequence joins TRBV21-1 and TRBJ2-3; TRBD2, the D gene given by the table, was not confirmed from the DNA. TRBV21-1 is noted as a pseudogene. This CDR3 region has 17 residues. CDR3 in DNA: TGTGCCAGCAGCAGTCGTGCGCCGGGAGAAGCTCCAGATACGCAGTATTTT. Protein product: CASSSRAPGEAPDTQYF.

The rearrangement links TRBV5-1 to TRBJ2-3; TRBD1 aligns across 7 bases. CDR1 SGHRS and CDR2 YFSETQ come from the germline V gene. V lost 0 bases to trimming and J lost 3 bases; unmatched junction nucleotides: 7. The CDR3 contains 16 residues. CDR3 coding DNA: TGCGCCAGCAGCTTGGGGGCAGGGGGTGAAACAGATACGCAGTATTTT. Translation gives CASSLGAGGETDTQYF.

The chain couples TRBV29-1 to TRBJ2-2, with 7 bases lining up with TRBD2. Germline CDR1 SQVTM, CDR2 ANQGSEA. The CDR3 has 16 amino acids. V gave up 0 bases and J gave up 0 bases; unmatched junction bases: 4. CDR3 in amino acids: CSVEDRAGANTGELFF. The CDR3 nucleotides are TGCAGCGTTGAAGACCGGGCGGGGGCGAACACCGGGGAGCTGTTTTTT.

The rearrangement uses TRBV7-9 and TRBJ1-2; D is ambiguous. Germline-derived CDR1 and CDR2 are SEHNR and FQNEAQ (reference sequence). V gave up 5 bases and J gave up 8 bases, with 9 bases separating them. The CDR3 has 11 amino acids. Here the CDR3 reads CASSRGGGYTF. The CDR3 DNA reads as TGTGCCAGCAGCCGGGGTGGGGGCTACACCTTC.

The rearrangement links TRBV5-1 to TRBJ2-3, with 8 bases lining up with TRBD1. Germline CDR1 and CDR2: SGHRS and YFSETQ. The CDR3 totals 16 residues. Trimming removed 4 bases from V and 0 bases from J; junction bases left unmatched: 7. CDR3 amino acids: CASSPIGQGSTDTQYF. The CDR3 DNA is TGCGCCAGCAGCCCTATTGGACAGGGTAGCACAGATACGCAGTATTTT.

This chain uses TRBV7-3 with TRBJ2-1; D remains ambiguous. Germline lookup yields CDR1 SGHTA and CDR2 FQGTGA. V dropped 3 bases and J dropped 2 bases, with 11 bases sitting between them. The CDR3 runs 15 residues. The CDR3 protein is CASSLENGPYNEQFF. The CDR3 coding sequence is TGTGCCAGCAGCTTGGAAAACGGGCCCTACAATGAGCAGTTCTTC.